The next 32 T cell receptor beta chains were all read from a single sample in a study of blood T cell repertoires in COVID-19. Sequenced by immunoSEQ multiplex PCR; TCRdb stores in-frame clones only, minus some. Of about 110,000 clones listed, about four fifths were seen once; the top ten hold about 4%. Sequencing was performed on peripheral blood. Receptors were obtained from a woman in her 70s with acute or convalescent COVID-19.

This chain links TRBV27 with TRBJ2-5; D is unresolved. The V end lost 5 bases, the J end lost 6 bases, and 22 bases lay between the germline ends. Germline V gene data show CDR1 as MNHEY and CDR2 as SMNVEV (reference sequence). CDR3 length: 16 residues. CDR3: CASSLPPNSIQKTQYF. The DNA of the CDR3 is TGTGCCAGCAGTCTCCCCCCTAATAGCATTCAAAAGACCCAGTACTTC.

The J gene is TRBJ1-1, the V gene TRBV12-3 or TRBV12-4, with 8 bases fitting TRBD1. The CDR3 spans 13 residues. Trimming cost V 2 bases and J 8 bases; bases outside gene matches: 4. CDR3 in DNA: TGTGCCAGCAGTTTAAGAGACAGGGGAGAAGCTTTCTTT. Translated, it gives CASSLRDRGEAFF.

V usage is TRBV19 and J usage is TRBJ1-5; 7 nucleotides agree with TRBD1. CDR1 is LNHDA, CDR2 SQIVND, per germline (reference sequence). The CDR3 runs to 13 residues. With V trimmed by 9 bases and J by 6 bases, 8 bases remained unmatched. CDR3 sequence reads: CASKGQLVQPQHF. The CDR3, as DNA: TGTGCCAGCAAGGGACAGCTCGTTCAGCCCCAGCATTTT.

This clone appeared a few times. This chain links TRBV7-8 with TRBJ2-1; D call uncertain. Deletions cut 1 base from V and 5 bases from J, with 18 bases between. Germline V CDR1 and CDR2: SGHVS, FQNEAQ. The CDR3 runs to 17 residues. CDR3 region: CASSLDSLPGPHNEQFF. In DNA, the CDR3 is TGTGCCAGCAGCTTAGATTCCCTGCCAGGCCCCCACAATGAGCAGTTCTTC. Full variable domain (rest looked up from reference TRBV7-8 and TRBJ2-1): GAGVSQSPRYKVAKRGQDVALRCDPISGHVSLFWYQQALGQGPEFLTYFQNEAQLDKSGLPSDRFFAERPEGSVSTLKIQRTQQEDSAVYLCASSLDSLPGPHNEQFFGPGTRLTVL.

By sample fraction, this clone is medium-sized (0.01 to 0.1%). The chain links TRBV6-2 or TRBV6-3 to TRBJ1-2; TRBD1 matches 7 bases. The CDR3 length is 13 residues. V gave up 2 bases and J gave up 8 bases; unmatched junction bases: 5. CDR1 is MNHEY, CDR2 SVGEGT, per germline. DNA of the CDR3: TGTGCCAGCAGTTACGACAGGGATTTCGGCTACACCTTC. Translating it yields CASSYDRDFGYTF.

The CDR3 sequence: CASRLPGQRFYGYTF. The CDR3 DNA reads as TGTGCCAGCAGACTTCCGGGACAGAGATTCTATGGCTACACCTTC. The chain uses TRBV7-2 and TRBJ1-2, with 7 bases identical to TRBD1. CDR1 is SGHTA, CDR2 FQGNSA, per germline. V trimming: 6 bases; J trimming: 4 bases; junction bases outside the gene matches: 11. This CDR3 comprises 15 residues.

The chain carries TRBV6-1 and TRBJ2-2, with 10 bases that match TRBD1. This CDR3 region has 15 residues. Per germline, CDR1 MNHNS and CDR2 SASEGT. V gave up 3 bases and J gave up 5 bases; unmatched junction bases: 3. CDR3: CASSDGTGVTGELFF. CDR3 DNA: TGTGCCAGCAGTGACGGGACAGGGGTGACCGGGGAGCTGTTTTTT.

V is TRBV28 and J is TRBJ1-2; D might be TRBD1 (6 bases). The germline gives CDR1 MDHEN, CDR2 SYDVKM. The CDR3 contains 13 residues. The V end was cut by 4 bases, the J end by 2 bases, with 8 bases between. In nucleotides, the CDR3 is TGTGCCAGCAGTTATGGACAGAACTATGGCTACACCTTC. It specifies CASSYGQNYGYTF.

The chain uses TRBV18 and TRBJ1-3, with TRBD1 as a possible D gene (6 bases). The V and J ends lost 3 bases and 2 bases respectively, with 14 bases between them. From germline, CDR1 is KGHSH and CDR2 LQKENI. The length of the CDR3 is 16 residues. As DNA, the CDR3 is TGTGCCAGCTCACCTACTACCGGGACAACTGGAAACACCATATATTTT. The encoded protein is CASSPTTGTTGNTIYF.

The V gene is TRBV9, the J gene TRBJ1-2; D gene uncertain. The CDR3 runs to 12 residues. The V gene's germline CDR1 is SGDLS and CDR2 YYNGEE. V dropped 0 bases and J dropped 5 bases, with 5 bases sitting between them. This CDR3 reads CASSVATYGYTF. The CDR3 DNA sequence: TGTGCCAGCAGCGTAGCTACGTATGGCTACACCTTC.

This chain joins TRBV6-2 or TRBV6-3 and TRBJ1-5; tentative D call: TRBD1 (5 bases). V was clipped by 3 bases and J by 2 bases, with 17 bases between them. CDR1 is MNHEY, CDR2 SVGEGT, per germline. There are 17 residues in the CDR3. CDR3 amino acids: CASSYGSQGEGNQPQHF. CDR3 nucleotide sequence: TGTGCCAGCAGTTATGGTTCGCAGGGTGAGGGCAATCAGCCCCAGCATTTT.

This clone showed up just once. V and J are TRBV6-1 and TRBJ2-2; TRBD2 matches 11 bases. J was trimmed by 7 bases and V by 2 bases; bases with no gene match: 6. Germline V lookup: CDR1 MNHNS, CDR2 SASEGT. This CDR3 is built from 16 residues. For the CDR3, the DNA is TGTGCCAGCAGTGAATATAGCGGGAGGGCCCTCGGGGAGCTGTTTTTT. Its protein is CASSEYSGRALGELFF.

The chain links TRBV3-1 (or the pseudogene TRBV3-2) to TRBJ2-7; 7 bases agree with TRBD2. The trim removed 0 bases at V and 9 bases at J, leaving 11 bases unmatched. Per the germline V gene, CDR1 is LGHDT and CDR2 is YNNKEL (reference sequence). This CDR3 contains 15 residues. The CDR3 nucleotides read TGTGCCAGCAGCCAAGAAGAGAGCGGGATTGATGGGCAGTACTTC. As protein: CASSQEESGIDGQYF.

The V and J genes are TRBV10-3 and TRBJ1-2; D is unresolved. This CDR3 has 13 residues. Germline V gene lookup returns CDR1 ENHRY and CDR2 SYGVKD. V gave up 2 bases and J gave up 7 bases, with 11 bases separating them. This chain's CDR3 is CAISEPTVSGYTF. In DNA form, the CDR3 reads TGTGCCATCAGTGAGCCCACAGTGAGTGGCTACACCTTC.

The CDR3 coding sequence is TGTGCCATCAGTGAGTCGGGGGGCGGCGGGAGCTCCTACAATGAGCAGTTCTTC. This translates into CAISESGGGGSSYNEQFF. This rearrangement joins TRBV10-3 to TRBJ2-1, with D maybe TRBD2 (7 bases). The CDR3 covers 18 residues. In germline, CDR1 is ENHRY, CDR2 SYGVKD. V dropped 0 bases and J dropped 0 bases, with 15 bases sitting between them.

The rearrangement links TRBV7-9 to TRBJ1-4; 9 positions agree with TRBD1. Germline CDR1 reads SEHNR; CDR2 reads FQNEAQ (reference sequence). The CDR3 is made up of 15 amino acids. Trimming cost V 5 bases and J 7 bases; bases outside gene matches: 8. The CDR3 is CASSPTGGSAEKLFF. The CDR3 nucleotides read TGTGCCAGCAGCCCTACAGGGGGCTCGGCTGAAAAACTGTTTTTT.

V gene TRBV19 combines with J gene TRBJ2-5; a weak D match, TRBD1 (6 bases). Trimming removed 7 bases from V and 3 bases from J, with 15 bases in between. This CDR3 spans 14 amino acids. CDR1 LNHDA and CDR2 SQIVND come from the germline V gene (reference sequence). The CDR3 DNA reads as TGTGCCAGTACCTCTCAGGGGATGAAAGAGACCCAGTACTTC. Its protein is CASTSQGMKETQYF.

This sequence joins TRBV9 and TRBJ1-6; possibly TRBD1 for D (5 bases). CDR3 size: 18 residues. Germline V lookup: CDR1 SGDLS, CDR2 YYNGEE. The V and J ends lost 2 bases and 4 bases respectively, with 19 bases between them. CDR3 in DNA: TGTGCCAGCAGCGTCACCGACAGATCAGGACAATATAATTCACCCCTCCACTTT. The encoded protein is CASSVTDRSGQYNSPLHF.

The V and J genes are TRBV28 and TRBJ2-7, with 8 bases that match TRBD2. This CDR3 spans 15 amino acids. The V and J ends lost 5 bases and 5 bases, in that order; junction bases with no gene match: 11. CDR1 MDHEN and CDR2 SYDVKM come from the germline V gene. CDR3 residues: CASSPAREVVDEQYF. DNA of the CDR3: TGTGCCAGCAGTCCCGCGCGGGAGGTGGTAGACGAGCAGTACTTC.

This rearrangement joins TRBV19 to TRBJ2-2; TRBD2 aligns across 16 bases. CDR3 length: 18 amino acids. V lost 7 bases and J lost 3; bases outside the gene matches: 8. Looked up from germline, CDR1 is LNHDA and CDR2 is SQIVND (reference sequence). DNA for the CDR3: TGTGCCAGTACTAAGGGACTAGCGGGAGGGCACGACACCGGGGAGCTGTTTTTT. It codes for CASTKGLAGGHDTGELFF.

V gene TRBV7-2 combines with J gene TRBJ2-5, with 10 positions matching TRBD1. Germline-derived CDR1 and CDR2 are SGHTA and FQGNSA. The CDR3 extends over 16 amino acids. Unmatched junction bases numbered 9, after V lost 4 bases and J lost 4 bases. The CDR3 DNA reads as TGTGCCAGCAGCTCTAGACAGGGGGCGGGGGCAGAGACCCAGTACTTC. The encoded protein is CASSSRQGAGAETQYF.

Concerning this clone itself: Germline and junction disagree at one end, which may indicate a read error. The J gene is TRBJ1-4, the V gene TRBV15; TRBD1 aligns across 7 bases. Looked up from germline, CDR1 is LNHNV and CDR2 is YYDKDF (reference sequence). The CDR3 runs to 15 residues. CDR3 protein: CATSRDRVEDEKLFF. The CDR3 region has the DNA TGTGCCACCAGCCGAGACAGGGTTGAGGATGAAAAACTGTTTTTT. Combining the CDR3 with reference TRBV15 and TRBJ1-4 gives the whole variable domain DAMVIQNPRYQVTQFGKPVTLSCSQTLNHNVMYWYQQKSSQAPKLLFHYYDKDFNNEADTPDNFQSRRPNTSFCFLDIRSPGLGDTAMYLCATSRDRVEDEKLFFGSGTQLSVL.

V gene TRBV6-2 or TRBV6-3 combines with J gene TRBJ2-2, with D perhaps matching TRBD1 (6 bases). Germline assignment: CDR1 MNHEY and CDR2 SVGEGT. The CDR3 is 16 amino acids. Deletions cut 0 bases from V and 5 bases from J, with 13 bases between. CDR3 protein: CASSYSVWGQTGELFF. The CDR3 coding sequence is TGTGCCAGCAGTTACTCTGTCTGGGGGCAAACCGGGGAGCTGTTTTTT.

The V gene is TRBV6-1, the J gene TRBJ1-2, with D hard to call. Germline loops: CDR1 MNHNS, CDR2 SASEGT. The CDR3 length is 13 residues. With 2 bases removed from V and 6 bases from J, the gap between germline ends came to 10 bases. CDR3 protein: CASSEIRGHGYTF. CDR3 nucleotides: TGTGCCAGCAGTGAAATCAGAGGGCATGGCTACACCTTC.

The chain carries TRBV7-9 and TRBJ2-4, with D possibly TRBD1 on 8 matching bases. The CDR3 runs to 17 residues. Trimming removed 3 bases from V and 9 bases from J, with 24 bases in between. Germline V gene lookup returns CDR1 SEHNR and CDR2 FQNEAQ (reference sequence). The chain's CDR3 is CASSFDPRTGREGIQYF. The CDR3 bases are TGTGCCAGCAGCTTTGACCCTCGGACAGGGAGGGAAGGCATTCAGTACTTC.

The rearrangement links TRBV7-9 to TRBJ1-5, with D possibly being TRBD1 (5 bases). V was cut by 0 bases and J by 5 bases, with 14 bases left in between. The V gene's germline CDR1 is SEHNR and CDR2 FQNEAQ (reference sequence). The CDR3 spans 16 residues. This CDR3 is CASSLAQGSAHQPQHF. The CDR3 DNA reads as TGTGCCAGCAGCTTAGCGCAGGGTTCGGCCCATCAGCCCCAGCATTTT.

The chain joins TRBV6-5 to TRBJ1-5; D not certain. The ends were cut back, 0 bases at V and 6 bases at J, with 6 bases in the middle. The CDR3 spans 13 residues. Germline CDR1 MNHEY, CDR2 SVGAGI. The CDR3 coding sequence is TGTGCCAGCAGTTACTCCCGGGGTCAGCCCCAGCATTTT. This sequence encodes CASSYSRGQPQHF.

This clone was counted once. The CDR3 is CASSDGEAQPQHF. The CDR3 DNA reads as TGTGCCAGCAGCGACGGGGAGGCTCAGCCCCAGCATTTT. The V call is TRBV2, the J call TRBJ1-5; D not resolved. This CDR3 is 13 amino acids long. From germline, CDR1 is SNHLY and CDR2 FYNNEI. Trimming left V 6 bases short and J 6 bases short, with 12 bases between. The whole variable domain, remainder taken from reference TRBV2 and TRBJ1-5, is EPEVTQTPSHQVTQMGQEVILRCVPISNHLYFYWYRQILGQKVEFLVSFYNNEISEKSEIFDDQFSVERPDGSNFTLKIRSTKLEDSAMYFCASSDGEAQPQHFGDGTRLSIL.

The sample holds a few counts of this clone. This chain joins TRBV5-4 and TRBJ1-1, with D unclear. The germline gives CDR1 SGHNT, CDR2 YYREEE (reference sequence). CDR3 length: 14 residues. Trimming took 1 base from V and 3 from J, leaving 10 bases between them. The CDR3 sequence is CASSLRGIDTEAFF. CDR3 nucleotides: TGTGCCAGCAGCTTGCGTGGTATAGACACTGAAGCTTTCTTT.

V and J are TRBV10-1 and TRBJ1-5; tentative D call: TRBD1 (5 bases). The CDR3 has 19 amino acids. Germline CDR1 reads WNHNN; CDR2 reads SYGVQD (reference sequence). Trimming took off 0 bases at V and 1 base at J, with 19 bases between the two ends. This CDR3 reads CASSESSDKYRGSNQPQHF. CDR3 sequence (DNA): TGCGCCAGCAGTGAGTCTTCGGACAAGTACCGTGGCAGCAATCAGCCCCAGCATTTT.

The gene calls are TRBV7-2 and TRBJ2-5; D is unresolved. The CDR3 has 15 residues. The V gene lost 1 base and the J gene lost 2 bases, with 11 bases spanning the gap. Germline assignment: CDR1 SGHTA and CDR2 FQGNSA. Here the CDR3 DNA reads TGTGCCAGCAGCTTAGTGGGTAGCCCTCAAGAGACCCAGTACTTC. It specifies CASSLVGSPQETQYF.

This sequence joins TRBV28 and TRBJ1-1; 7 nucleotides agree with TRBD1. Trimming cost V 6 bases and J 8 bases; bases outside gene matches: 15. CDR1 and CDR2 from the germline V gene are MDHEN and SYDVKM. The CDR3 is 15 residues long. The chain's CDR3 is CASRPRRTGSREAFF. The CDR3 DNA is TGTGCCAGCAGACCCCGGAGGACAGGCTCCAGAGAAGCTTTCTTT.